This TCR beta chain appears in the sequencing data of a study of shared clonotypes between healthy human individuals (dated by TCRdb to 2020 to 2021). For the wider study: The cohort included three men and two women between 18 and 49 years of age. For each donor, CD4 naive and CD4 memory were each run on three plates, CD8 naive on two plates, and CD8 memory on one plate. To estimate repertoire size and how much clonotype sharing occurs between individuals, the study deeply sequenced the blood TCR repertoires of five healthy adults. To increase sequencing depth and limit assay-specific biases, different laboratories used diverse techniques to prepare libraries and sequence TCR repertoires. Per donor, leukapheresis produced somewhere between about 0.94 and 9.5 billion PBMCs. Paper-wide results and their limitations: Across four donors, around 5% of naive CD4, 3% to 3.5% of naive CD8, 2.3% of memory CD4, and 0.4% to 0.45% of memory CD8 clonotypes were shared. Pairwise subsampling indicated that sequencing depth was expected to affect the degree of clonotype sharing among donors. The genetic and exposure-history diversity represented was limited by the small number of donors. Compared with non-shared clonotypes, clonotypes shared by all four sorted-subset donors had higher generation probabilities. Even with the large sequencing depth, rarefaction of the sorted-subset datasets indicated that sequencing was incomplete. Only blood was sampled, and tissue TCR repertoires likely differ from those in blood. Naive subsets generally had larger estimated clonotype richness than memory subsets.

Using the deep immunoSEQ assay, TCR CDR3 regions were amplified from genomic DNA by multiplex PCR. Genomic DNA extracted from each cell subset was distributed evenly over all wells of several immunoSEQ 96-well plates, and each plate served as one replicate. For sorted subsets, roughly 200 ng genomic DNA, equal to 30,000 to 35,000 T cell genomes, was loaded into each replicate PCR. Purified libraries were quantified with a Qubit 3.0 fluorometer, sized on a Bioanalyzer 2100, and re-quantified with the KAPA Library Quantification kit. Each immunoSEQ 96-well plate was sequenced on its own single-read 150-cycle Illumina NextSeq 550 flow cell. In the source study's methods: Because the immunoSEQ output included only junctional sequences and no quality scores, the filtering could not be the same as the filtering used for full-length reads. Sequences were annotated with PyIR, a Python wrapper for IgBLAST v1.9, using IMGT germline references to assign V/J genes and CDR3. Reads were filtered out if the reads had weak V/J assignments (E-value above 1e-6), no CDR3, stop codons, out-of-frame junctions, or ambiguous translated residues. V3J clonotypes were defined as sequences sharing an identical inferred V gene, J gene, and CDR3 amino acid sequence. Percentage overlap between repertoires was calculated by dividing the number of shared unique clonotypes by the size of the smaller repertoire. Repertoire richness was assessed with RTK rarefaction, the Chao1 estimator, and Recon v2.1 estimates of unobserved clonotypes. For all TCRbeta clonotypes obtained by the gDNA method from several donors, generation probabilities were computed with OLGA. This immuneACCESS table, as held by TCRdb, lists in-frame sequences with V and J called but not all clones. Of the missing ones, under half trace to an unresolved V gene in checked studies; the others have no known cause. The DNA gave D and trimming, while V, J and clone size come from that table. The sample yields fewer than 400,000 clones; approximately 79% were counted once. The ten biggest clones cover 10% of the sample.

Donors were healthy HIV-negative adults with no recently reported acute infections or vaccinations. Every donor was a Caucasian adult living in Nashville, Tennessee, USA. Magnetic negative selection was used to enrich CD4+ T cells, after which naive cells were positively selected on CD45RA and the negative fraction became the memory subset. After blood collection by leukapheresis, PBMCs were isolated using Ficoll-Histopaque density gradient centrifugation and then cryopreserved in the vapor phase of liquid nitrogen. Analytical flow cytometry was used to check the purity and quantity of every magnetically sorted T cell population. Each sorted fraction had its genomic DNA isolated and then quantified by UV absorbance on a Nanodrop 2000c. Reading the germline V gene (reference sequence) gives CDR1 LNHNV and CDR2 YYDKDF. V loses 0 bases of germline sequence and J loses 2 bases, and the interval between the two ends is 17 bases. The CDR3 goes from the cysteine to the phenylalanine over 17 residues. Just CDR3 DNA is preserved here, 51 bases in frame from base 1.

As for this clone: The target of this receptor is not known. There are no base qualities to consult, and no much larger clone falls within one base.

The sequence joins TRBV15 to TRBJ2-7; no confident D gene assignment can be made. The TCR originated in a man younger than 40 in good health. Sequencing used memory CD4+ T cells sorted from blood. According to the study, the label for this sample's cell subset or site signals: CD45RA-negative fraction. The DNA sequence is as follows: TGTGCCACCAGCAGAGATCTAAGTGACCTCGGAGCCTACGAGCAGTACTTC. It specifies CATSRDLSDLGAYEQYF. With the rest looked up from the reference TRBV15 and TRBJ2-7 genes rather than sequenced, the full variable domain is DAMVIQNPRYQVTQFGKPVTLSCSQTLNHNVMYWYQQKSSQAPKLLFHYYDKDFNNEADTPDNFQSRRPNTSFCFLDIRSPGLGDTAMYLCATSRDLSDLGAYEQYFGPGTRLTVT.